The next 7 T cell receptor beta chains were all read from a single sample in a study of cytomegalovirus exposure and HLA in healthy donors. The PCR made use of 60 Vbeta and 13 Jbeta primers. Some clones are missing from TCRdb's copy, which holds only in-frame ones; the method was immunoSEQ multiplex PCR. This sample's table has 55,000 to 75,000 clones. Sequencing was done on a sample of PBMCs. The receptor source for this set is a woman younger than 45 in good health and CMV-seronegative.

The chain is built from TRBV2 and TRBJ1-2, with D perhaps matching TRBD1 (5 bases). The CDR3 has 16 amino acids. The V gene lost 6 bases and the J gene lost 0 bases, with 17 bases spanning the gap. Germline V lookup: CDR1 SNHLY, CDR2 FYNNEI. The CDR3 is CASRLGGVGANYGYTF. As DNA, the CDR3 is TGTGCCAGCAGACTGGGAGGGGTGGGAGCTAACTATGGCTACACCTTC. The full variable domain, completed using reference TRBV2 and TRBJ1-2, is EPEVTQTPSHQVTQMGQEVILRCVPISNHLYFYWYRQILGQKVEFLVSFYNNEISEKSEIFDDQFSVERPDGSNFTLKIRSTKLEDSAMYFCASRLGGVGANYGYTFGSGTRLTVV.

J is TRBJ2-5 and V is TRBV15, with 11 bases identical to TRBD2. Looked up from germline, CDR1 is LNHNV and CDR2 is YYDKDF (reference sequence). This CDR3 region has 18 residues. The V and J ends lost 1 base and 0 bases, in that order; junction bases with no gene match: 7. The DNA of the CDR3 is TGTGCCACCAGCAGAGCGCTAGCGGGGGGCCTGTACCAAGAGACCCAGTACTTC. Its protein is CATSRALAGGLYQETQYF.

J is TRBJ2-2 and V is TRBV4-1, with TRBD1 identical over 7 bases. The length of the CDR3 is 13 residues. Germline loops: CDR1 MGHRA, CDR2 YSYEKL. Unmatched junction bases numbered 1, after V lost 8 bases and J lost 1 base. CDR3: CASRDRNTGELFF. The CDR3 DNA follows: TGCGCCAGCCGGGACAGGAACACCGGGGAGCTGTTTTTT.

This chain links TRBV29-1 with TRBJ2-7; possible D gene TRBD1, 5 bases. CDR1 is SQVTM, CDR2 ANQGSEA, per germline. This CDR3 is 13 amino acids long. Between the trimmed V and J ends, which lost 4 bases and 1 base, there was a span of 11 bases. For the CDR3, the DNA is TGCAGCGTTGTCTGGGGCACATCCTACGAGCAGTACTTC. It encodes CSVVWGTSYEQYF.

The genes are TRBV13 and TRBJ2-7; possibly TRBD1 for D (6 bases). CDR1 and CDR2 from the germline V gene are PRHDT and FYEKMQ (reference sequence). The CDR3 runs to 16 residues. V was pared by 4 bases and J by 0 bases, with 16 bases between. This chain's CDR3 is CASSSVGQLPSYEQYF. Here the CDR3 DNA reads TGTGCCAGCAGCTCCGTGGGACAACTTCCCTCCTACGAGCAGTACTTC.

This chain links TRBV14 with TRBJ2-5; TRBD2 might be the D (6 bases). The CDR3 consists of 16 residues. V was pared by 4 bases and J by 3 bases, with 18 bases between. Germline CDR1 and CDR2: SGHDN and FVKESK. The CDR3 is CASSRSGLATKETQYF. CDR3 in DNA: TGTGCCAGCAGCCGGTCCGGGCTAGCGACAAAAGAGACCCAGTACTTC.

V and J are TRBV27 and TRBJ2-7; the D gene is possibly TRBD1 (5 bases). Trimming removed 0 bases from V and 6 bases from J, with 12 bases in between. The CDR3 sequence is 14 residues long. The germline V gene encodes CDR1 MNHEY and CDR2 SMNVEV (reference sequence). The CDR3 sequence: CASSLSGQGPEQYF. The CDR3 DNA follows: TGTGCCAGCAGTTTATCCGGTCAGGGCCCCGAGCAGTACTTC.